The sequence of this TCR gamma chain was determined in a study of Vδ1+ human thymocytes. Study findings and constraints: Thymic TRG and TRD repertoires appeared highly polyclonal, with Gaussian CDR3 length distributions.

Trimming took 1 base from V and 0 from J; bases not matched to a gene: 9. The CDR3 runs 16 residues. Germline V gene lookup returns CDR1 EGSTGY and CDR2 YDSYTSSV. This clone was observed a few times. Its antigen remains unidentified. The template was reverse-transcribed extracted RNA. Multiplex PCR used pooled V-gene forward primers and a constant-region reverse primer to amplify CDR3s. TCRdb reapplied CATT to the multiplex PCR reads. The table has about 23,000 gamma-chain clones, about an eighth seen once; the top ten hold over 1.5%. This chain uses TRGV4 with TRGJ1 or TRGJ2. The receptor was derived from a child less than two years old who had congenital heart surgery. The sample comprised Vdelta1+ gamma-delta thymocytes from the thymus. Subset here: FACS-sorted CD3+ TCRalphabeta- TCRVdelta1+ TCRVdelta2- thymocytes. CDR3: CATWDGHASNYYKKLF. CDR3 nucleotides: TGTGCCACCTGGGATGGCCATGCATCGAATTATTATAAGAAACTCTTT.